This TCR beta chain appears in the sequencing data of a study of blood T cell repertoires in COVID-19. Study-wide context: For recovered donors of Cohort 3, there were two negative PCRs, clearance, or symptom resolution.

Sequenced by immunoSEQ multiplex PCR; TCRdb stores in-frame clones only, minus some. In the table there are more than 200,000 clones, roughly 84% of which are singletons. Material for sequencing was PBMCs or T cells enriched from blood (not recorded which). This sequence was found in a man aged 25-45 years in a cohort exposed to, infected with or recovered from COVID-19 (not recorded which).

Here the CDR3 DNA reads TGCAGCGTTGGTGCGGGACAGACCTATGGCTACACCTTC. Protein product: CSVGAGQTYGYTF. This chain joins TRBV29-1 and TRBJ1-2; 7 bases line up with TRBD1. The CDR3 is 13 residues long. Germline assignment: CDR1 SQVTM and CDR2 ANQGSEA. V shed 4 bases and J 4 bases; nucleotides not matched to a gene: 6.